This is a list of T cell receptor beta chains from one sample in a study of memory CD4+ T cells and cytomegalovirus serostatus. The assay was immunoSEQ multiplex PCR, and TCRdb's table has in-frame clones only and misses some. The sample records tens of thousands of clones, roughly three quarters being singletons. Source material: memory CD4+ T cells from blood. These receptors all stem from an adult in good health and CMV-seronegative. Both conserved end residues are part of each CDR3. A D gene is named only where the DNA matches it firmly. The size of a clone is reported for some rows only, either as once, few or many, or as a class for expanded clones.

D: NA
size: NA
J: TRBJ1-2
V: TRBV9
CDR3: CASSVYGGGYGYTF
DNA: TGTGCCAGCAGCGTATATGGTGGGGGGTATGGCTACACCTTC

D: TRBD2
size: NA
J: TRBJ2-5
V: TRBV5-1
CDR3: CASSPRLAGETQYF
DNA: TGCGCCAGCAGCCCACGACTAGCGGGGGAGACCCAGTACTTC

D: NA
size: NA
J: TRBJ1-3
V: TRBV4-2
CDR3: CASSQRSGNTIYF
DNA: TGTGCCAGCAGCCAGAGGTCTGGAAACACCATATATTTT

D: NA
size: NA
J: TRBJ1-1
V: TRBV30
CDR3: CAWRSPRGVRANTEAFF
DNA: TGTGCCTGGAGGTCGCCACGAGGGGTTCGAGCGAACACTGAAGCTTTCTTT

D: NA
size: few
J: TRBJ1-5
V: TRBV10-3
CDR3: CATTREGNQPQHF
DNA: TGTGCCACGACCAGGGAAGGCAATCAGCCCCAGCATTTT

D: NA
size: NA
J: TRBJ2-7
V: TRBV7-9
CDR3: CASSSRQDYSYEQYF
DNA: TGTGCCAGCAGCTCCAGACAGGATTACTCCTACGAGCAGTACTTC

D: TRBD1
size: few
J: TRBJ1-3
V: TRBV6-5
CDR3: CASSYSTGHSGNTIYF
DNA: TGTGCCAGCAGTTACTCGACAGGGCACTCTGGAAACACCATATATTTT

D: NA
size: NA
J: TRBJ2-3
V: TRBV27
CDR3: CASSYLDDDTQYF
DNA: TGTGCCAGCAGTTACCTTGACGATGATACGCAGTATTTT

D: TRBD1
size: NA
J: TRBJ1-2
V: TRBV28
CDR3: CASSPPGTGGNYGYTF
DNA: TGTGCCAGCAGTCCGCCCGGGACAGGGGGCAACTATGGCTACACCTTC

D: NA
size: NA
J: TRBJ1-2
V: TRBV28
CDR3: CASSPSVADGYYGYTF
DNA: TGTGCCAGCAGTCCCTCCGTGGCAGACGGGTACTATGGCTACACCTTC

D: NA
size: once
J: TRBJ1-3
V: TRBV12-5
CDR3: CASGLASGNTIYF
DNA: TGTGCTAGTGGTTTGGCCTCTGGAAACACCATATATTTT

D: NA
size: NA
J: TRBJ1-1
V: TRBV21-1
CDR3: CASSTLRRLMDTEAFF
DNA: TGTGCCAGCAGCACCCTCAGGAGATTGATGGACACTGAAGCTTTCTTT

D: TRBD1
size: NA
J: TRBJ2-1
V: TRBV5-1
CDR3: CASRKPGTGVGNEQFF
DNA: TGCGCCAGCAGAAAACCCGGGACAGGGGTAGGCAATGAGCAGTTCTTC

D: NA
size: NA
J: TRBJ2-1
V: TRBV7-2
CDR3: CASSLTPPGQFWGNEQFF
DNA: TGTGCCAGCAGCTTAACCCCCCCTGGACAGTTTTGGGGCAATGAGCAGTTCTTC

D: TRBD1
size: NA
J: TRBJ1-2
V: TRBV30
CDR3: CAWSPGGYGYTF
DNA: TGTGCCTGGAGTCCAGGGGGCTATGGCTACACCTTC

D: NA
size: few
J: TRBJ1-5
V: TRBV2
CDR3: CASSDREKNQPQHF
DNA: TGTGCCAGCAGTGACAGGGAGAAAAATCAGCCCCAGCATTTT

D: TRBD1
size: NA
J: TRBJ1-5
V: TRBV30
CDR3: CAWSGGQGFSQPQHF
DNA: TGTGCCTGGAGTGGGGGACAGGGGTTCAGTCAGCCCCAGCATTTT

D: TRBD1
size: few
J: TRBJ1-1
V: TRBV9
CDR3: CASSATGSTEAFF
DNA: TGTGCCAGCAGCGCGACAGGGTCCACTGAAGCTTTCTTT

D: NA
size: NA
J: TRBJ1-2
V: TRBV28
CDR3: CASSTTNYGYTF
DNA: TGTGCCAGCAGTACAACTAACTATGGCTACACCTTC

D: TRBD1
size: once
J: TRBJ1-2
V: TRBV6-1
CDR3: CASSKTGGADYGYTF
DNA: TGTGCCAGCAGTAAGACAGGGGGCGCCGACTATGGCTACACCTTC

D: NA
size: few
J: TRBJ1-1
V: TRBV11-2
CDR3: CASIRGGRTEAFF
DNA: TGTGCCAGCATCAGGGGAGGGCGAACTGAAGCTTTCTTT

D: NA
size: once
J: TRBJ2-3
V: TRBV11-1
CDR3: CASSLGLDGTDTQYF
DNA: TGTGCCAGCAGCTTGGGTCTCGACGGAACAGATACGCAGTATTTT

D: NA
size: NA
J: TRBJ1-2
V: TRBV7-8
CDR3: CASSLAPLGGEGYTF
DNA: TGTGCCAGCAGCTTAGCCCCCCTCGGGGGGGAGGGCTACACCTTC

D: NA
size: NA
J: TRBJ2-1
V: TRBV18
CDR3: CASSPVARENEQFF
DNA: TGTGCCAGCTCACCAGTGGCTAGGGAGAATGAGCAGTTCTTC

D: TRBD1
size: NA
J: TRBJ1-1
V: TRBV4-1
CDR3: CASSRQGPVGTNTEAFF
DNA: TGCGCCAGCAGCCGACAGGGGCCTGTGGGCACGAACACTGAAGCTTTCTTT

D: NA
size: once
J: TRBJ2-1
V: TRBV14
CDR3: CASSQEVGYGEQFF
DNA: TGTGCCAGCAGCCAAGAGGTCGGGTATGGTGAGCAGTTCTTC

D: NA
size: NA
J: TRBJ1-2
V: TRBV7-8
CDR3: CASSAPGAGYGYTF
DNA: TGTGCCAGCAGCGCCCCGGGGGCGGGCTATGGCTACACCTTC

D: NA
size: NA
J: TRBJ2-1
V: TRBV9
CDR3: CASSVAFGKGSHNEQFF
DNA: TGTGCCAGCAGCGTAGCTTTTGGAAAGGGGTCTCACAATGAGCAGTTCTTC

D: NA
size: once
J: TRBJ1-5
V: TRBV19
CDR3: CASSLGHNSNQPQHF
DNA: TGTGCCAGTAGTTTGGGACACAATAGCAATCAGCCCCAGCATTTT

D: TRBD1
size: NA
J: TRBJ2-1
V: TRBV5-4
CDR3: CASSLAIQGAYNEQFF
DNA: TGTGCCAGCAGCTTGGCAATACAGGGGGCCTACAATGAGCAGTTCTTC

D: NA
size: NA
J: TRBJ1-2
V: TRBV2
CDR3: CASKTEATNYGYTF
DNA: TGTGCCAGCAAGACGGAAGCTACTAACTATGGCTACACCTTC

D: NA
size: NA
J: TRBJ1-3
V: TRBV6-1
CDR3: CASKEGGNSGNTIYF
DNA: TGTGCCAGCAAGGAGGGGGGTAACTCTGGAAACACCATATATTTT

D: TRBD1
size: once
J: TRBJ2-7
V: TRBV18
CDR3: CASSPTGQGQGYEQYF
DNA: TGTGCCAGCTCACCAACAGGACAGGGACAGGGCTACGAGCAGTACTTC

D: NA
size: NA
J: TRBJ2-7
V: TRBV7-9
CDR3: CASSSPGTAGSYEQYF
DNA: TGTGCCAGCAGCTCACCGGGGACCGCCGGCTCCTACGAGCAGTACTTC

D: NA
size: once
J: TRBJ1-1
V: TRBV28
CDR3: CATDRPGMNTEAFF
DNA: TGTGCCACCGATAGACCGGGCATGAACACTGAAGCTTTCTTT

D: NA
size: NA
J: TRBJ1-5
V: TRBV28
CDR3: CASSLIKRYQPQHF
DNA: TGTGCCAGCAGTTTAATAAAGAGGTATCAGCCCCAGCATTTT

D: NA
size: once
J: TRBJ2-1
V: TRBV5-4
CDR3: CASSSRQSSYNEQFF
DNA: TGTGCCAGCAGCTCCCGACAGAGCTCCTACAATGAGCAGTTCTTC

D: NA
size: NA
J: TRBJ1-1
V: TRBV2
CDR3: CASRYATEAFF
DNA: TGTGCCAGCAGGTATGCCACTGAAGCTTTCTTT

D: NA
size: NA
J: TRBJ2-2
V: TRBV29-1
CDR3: CSVERVTGELFF
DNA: TGCAGCGTTGAAAGGGTCACCGGGGAGCTGTTTTTT

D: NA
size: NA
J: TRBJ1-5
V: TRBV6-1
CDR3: CASSEEWDGQPQHF
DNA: TGTGCCAGCAGTGAAGAGTGGGACGGTCAGCCCCAGCATTTT

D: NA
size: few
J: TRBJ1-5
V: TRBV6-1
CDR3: CASTVRVDQPQHF
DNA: TGTGCCAGCACAGTTCGTGTTGATCAGCCCCAGCATTTT

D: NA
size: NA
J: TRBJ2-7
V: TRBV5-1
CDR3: CASSLGSGEQYF
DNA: TGCGCCAGCAGCTTGGGGTCGGGGGAGCAGTACTTC

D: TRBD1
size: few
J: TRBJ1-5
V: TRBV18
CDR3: CASSPNRTGVNQPQHF
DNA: TGTGCCAGCTCACCAAACCGGACAGGAGTCAATCAGCCCCAGCATTTT

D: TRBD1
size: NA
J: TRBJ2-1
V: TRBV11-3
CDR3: CASSLKGAGYNEQFF
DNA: TGTGCCAGCAGCTTAAAGGGGGCGGGTTACAATGAGCAGTTCTTC

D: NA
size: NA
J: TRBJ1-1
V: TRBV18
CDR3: CASSPVVGKYTEAFF
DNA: TGTGCCAGCTCACCCGTGGTAGGGAAATACACTGAAGCTTTCTTT

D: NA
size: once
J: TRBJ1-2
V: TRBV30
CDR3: CAWSPYRIF
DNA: TGTGCCTGGAGTCCTTACCGGATCTTC

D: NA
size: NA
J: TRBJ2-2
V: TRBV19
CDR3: CASSIRRPPTSGELFF
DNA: TGTGCCAGTAGTATTAGGAGGCCCCCAACCTCCGGGGAGCTGTTTTTT

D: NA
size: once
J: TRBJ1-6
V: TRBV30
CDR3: CAWRVNQGSYNSPLHF
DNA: TGTGCCTGGAGAGTAAACCAGGGGTCCTATAATTCACCCCTCCACTTT

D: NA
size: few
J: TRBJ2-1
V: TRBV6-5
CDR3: CASSYSGSYNEQFF
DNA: TGTGCCAGCAGTTACTCGGGCTCCTACAATGAGCAGTTCTTC